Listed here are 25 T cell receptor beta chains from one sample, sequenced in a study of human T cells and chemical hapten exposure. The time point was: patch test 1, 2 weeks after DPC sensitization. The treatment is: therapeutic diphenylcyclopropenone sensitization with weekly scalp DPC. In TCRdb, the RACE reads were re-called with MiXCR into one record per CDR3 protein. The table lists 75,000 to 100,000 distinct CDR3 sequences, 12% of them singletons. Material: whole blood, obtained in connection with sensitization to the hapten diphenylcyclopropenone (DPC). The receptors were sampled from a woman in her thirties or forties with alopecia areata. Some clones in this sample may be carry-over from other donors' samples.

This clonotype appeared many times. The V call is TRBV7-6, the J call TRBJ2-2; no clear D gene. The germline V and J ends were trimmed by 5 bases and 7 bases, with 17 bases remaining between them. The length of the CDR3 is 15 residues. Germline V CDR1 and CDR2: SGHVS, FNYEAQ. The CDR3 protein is CASSPRAGFFGELFF. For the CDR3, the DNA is TGTGCCAGCAGCCCGCGAGCCGGGTTTTTCGGGGAGCTGTTTTTT. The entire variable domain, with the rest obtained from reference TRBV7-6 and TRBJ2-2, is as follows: GAGVSQSPRYKVTKRGQDVALRCDPISGHVSLYWYRQALGQGPEFLTYFNYEAQQDKSGLPNDRFSAERPEGSISTLTIQRTEQRDSAMYRCASSPRAGFFGELFFGEGSRLTVL.

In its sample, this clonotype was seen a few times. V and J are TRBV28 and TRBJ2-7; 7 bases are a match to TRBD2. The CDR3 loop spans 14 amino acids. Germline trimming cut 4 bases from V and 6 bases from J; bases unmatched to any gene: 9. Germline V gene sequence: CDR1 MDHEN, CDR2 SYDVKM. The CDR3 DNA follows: TGTGCCAGCAGTTCCCCAGGGAGGGAAGCCGAGCAGTACTTC. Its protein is CASSSPGREAEQYF. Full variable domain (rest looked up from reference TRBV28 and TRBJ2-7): DVKVTQSSRYLVKRTGEKVFLECVQDMDHENMFWYRQDPGLGLRLIYFSYDVKMKEKGDIPEGYSVSREKKERFSLILESASTNQTSMYLCASSSPGREAEQYFGPGTRLTVT.

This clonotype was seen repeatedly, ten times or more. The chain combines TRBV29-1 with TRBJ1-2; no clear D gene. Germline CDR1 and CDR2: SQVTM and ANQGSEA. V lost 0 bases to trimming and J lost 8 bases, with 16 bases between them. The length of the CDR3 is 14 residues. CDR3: CSVEDRIGILGYTF. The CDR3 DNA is TGCAGCGTTGAAGATCGAATCGGGATATTGGGCTACACCTTC.

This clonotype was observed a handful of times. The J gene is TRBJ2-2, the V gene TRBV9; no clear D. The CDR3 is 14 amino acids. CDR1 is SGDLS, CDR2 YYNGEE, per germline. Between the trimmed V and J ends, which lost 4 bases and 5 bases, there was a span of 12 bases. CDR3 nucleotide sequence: TGTGCCAGCAGCCCCGCGCCCGAGACCGGGGAGCTGTTTTTT. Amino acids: CASSPAPETGELFF.

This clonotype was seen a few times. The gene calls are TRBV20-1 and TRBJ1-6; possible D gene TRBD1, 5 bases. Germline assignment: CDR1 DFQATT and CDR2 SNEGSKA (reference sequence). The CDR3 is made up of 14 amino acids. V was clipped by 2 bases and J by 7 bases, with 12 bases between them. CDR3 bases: TGCAGTGCTAGATCTGAGGCAGGGAATTCACCCCTCCACTTT. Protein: CSARSEAGNSPLHF.

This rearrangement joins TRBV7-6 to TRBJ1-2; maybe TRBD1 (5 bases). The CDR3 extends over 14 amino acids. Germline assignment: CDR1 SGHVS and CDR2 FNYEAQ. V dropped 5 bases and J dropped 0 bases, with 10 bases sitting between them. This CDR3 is CASSHDSTNYGYTF. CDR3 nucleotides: TGTGCCAGCAGCCATGACAGTACTAACTATGGCTACACCTTC.

The CDR3 DNA is TGTGCCAGCAGCTTATACGCACAGTCCCAAGAGACCCAGTACTTC. Translating gives CASSLYAQSQETQYF. The rearrangement links TRBV7-2 to TRBJ2-5; no definite D call. This CDR3 has 15 amino acids. Trimming removed 2 bases from V and 1 base from J, with 11 bases in between. Germline assignment: CDR1 SGHTA and CDR2 FQGNSA.

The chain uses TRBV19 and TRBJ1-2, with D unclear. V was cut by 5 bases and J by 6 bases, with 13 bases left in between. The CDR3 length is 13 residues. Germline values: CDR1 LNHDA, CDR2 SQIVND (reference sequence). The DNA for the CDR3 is TGTGCCAGTAGTCGGACCTGGAAGGATGGCTACACCTTC. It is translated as CASSRTWKDGYTF.

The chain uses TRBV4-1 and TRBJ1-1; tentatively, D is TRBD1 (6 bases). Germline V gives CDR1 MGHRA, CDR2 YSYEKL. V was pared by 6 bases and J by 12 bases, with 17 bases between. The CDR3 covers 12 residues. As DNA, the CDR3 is TGCGCCAGCAGGGGGGCCCCCCTTCTAACTTTCTTT. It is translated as CASRGAPLLTFF.

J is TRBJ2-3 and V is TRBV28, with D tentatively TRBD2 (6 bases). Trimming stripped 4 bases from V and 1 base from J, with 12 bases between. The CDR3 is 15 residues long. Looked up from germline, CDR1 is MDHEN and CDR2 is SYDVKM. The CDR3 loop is CASSSRDWGTDTQYF. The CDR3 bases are TGTGCCAGCAGTTCCCGGGACTGGGGCACAGATACGCAGTATTTT.

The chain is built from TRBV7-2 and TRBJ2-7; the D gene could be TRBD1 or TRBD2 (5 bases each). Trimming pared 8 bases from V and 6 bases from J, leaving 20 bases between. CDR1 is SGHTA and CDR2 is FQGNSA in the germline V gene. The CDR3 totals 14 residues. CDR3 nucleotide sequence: TGTGCCAGCTCCAACCTGATCGGGGCATCCGAGCAGTACTTC. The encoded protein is CASSNLIGASEQYF. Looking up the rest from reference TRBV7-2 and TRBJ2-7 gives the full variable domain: GAGVSQSPSNKVTEKGKDVELRCDPISGHTALYWYRQSLGQGLEFLIYFQGNSAPDKSGLPSDRFSAERTGGSVSTLTIQRTQQEDSAVYLCASSNLIGASEQYFGPGTRLTVT.

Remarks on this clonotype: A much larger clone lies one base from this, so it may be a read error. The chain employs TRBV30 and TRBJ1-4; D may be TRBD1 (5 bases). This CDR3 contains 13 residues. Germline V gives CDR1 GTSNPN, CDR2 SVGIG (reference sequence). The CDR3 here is CARSRQRNEKLFF. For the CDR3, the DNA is TGTGCCAGGAGTCGACAGAGGAATGAAAAACTGTTTTTT.

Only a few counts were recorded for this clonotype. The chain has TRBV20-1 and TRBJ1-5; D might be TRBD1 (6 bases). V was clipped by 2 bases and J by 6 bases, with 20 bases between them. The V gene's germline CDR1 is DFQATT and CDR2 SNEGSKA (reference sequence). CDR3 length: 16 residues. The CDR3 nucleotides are TGCAGTGCTAGACCTAACCCGGGGGGCGTAGGTCAGCCCCAGCATTTT. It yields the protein CSARPNPGGVGQPQHF.

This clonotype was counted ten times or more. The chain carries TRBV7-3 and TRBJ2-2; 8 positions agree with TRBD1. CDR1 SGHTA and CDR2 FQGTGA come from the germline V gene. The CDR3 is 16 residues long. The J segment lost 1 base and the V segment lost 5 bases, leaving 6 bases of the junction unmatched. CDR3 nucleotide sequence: TGTGCCAGCAGCCCGGGACAGGCGGTGAACACCGGGGAGCTGTTTTTT. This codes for CASSPGQAVNTGELFF.

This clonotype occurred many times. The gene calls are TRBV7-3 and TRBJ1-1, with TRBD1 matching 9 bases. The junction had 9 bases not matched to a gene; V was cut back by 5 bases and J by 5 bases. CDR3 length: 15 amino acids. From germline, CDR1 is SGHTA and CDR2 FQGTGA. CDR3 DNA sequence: TGTGCCAGCAGCCCTCAACAGGGGGCCGGGACTGAAGCTTTCTTT. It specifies CASSPQQGAGTEAFF.

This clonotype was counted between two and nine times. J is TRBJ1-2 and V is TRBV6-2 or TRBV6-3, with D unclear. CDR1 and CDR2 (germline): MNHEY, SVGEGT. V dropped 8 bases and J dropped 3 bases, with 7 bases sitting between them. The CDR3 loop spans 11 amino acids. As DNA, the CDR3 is TGTGCCAGCGGGGAACACTATGGCTACACCTTC. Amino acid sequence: CASGEHYGYTF.

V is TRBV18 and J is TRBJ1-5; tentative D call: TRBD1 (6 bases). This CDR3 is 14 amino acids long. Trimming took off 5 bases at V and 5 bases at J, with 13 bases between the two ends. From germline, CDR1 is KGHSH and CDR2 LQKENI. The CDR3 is CASSSQGGHQPQHF. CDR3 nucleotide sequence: TGTGCCAGCTCATCACAGGGAGGGCATCAGCCCCAGCATTTT.

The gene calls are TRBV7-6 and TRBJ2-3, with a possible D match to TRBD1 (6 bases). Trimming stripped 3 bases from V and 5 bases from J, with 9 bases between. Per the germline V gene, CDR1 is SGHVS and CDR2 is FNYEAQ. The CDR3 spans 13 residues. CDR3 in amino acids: CASSFTGKDTQYF. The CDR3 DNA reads TGTGCCAGCAGCTTCACAGGGAAAGATACGCAGTATTTT.

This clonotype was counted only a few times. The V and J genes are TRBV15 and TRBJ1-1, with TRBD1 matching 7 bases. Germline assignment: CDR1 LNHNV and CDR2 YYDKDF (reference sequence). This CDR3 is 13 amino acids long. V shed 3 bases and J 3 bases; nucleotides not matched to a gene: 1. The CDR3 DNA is TGTGCCACCAGCAGCCAGGGGGACACTGAAGCTTTCTTT. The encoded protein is CATSSQGDTEAFF.

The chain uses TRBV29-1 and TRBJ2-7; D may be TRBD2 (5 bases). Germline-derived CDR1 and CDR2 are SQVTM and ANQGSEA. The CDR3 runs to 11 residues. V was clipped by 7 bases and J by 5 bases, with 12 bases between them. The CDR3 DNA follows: TGCAGCGCGGGAAATAGAAACGAGCAGTACTTC. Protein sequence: CSAGNRNEQYF.

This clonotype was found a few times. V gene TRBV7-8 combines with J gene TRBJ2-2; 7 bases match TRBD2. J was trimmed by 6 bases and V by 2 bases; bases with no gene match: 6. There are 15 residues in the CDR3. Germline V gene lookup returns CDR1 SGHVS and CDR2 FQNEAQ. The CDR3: CASSLSAGFAGELFF. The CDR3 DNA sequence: TGTGCCAGCAGCTTATCAGCGGGGTTTGCCGGGGAGCTGTTTTTT.

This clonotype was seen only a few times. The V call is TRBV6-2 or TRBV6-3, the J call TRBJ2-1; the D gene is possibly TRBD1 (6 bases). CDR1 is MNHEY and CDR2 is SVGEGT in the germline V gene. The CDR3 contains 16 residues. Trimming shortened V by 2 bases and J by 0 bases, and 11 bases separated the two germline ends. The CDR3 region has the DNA TGTGCCAGCAGTTACGCAACAGGGAGCTCCTACAATGAGCAGTTCTTC. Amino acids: CASSYATGSSYNEQFF.

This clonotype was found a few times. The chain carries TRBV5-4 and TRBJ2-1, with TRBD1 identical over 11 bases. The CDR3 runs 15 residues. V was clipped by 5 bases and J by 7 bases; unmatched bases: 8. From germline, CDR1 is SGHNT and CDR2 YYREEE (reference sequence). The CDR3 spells CASSYPGQGVNEQFF. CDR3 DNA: TGTGCCAGCAGTTACCCGGGACAGGGGGTAAATGAGCAGTTCTTC.

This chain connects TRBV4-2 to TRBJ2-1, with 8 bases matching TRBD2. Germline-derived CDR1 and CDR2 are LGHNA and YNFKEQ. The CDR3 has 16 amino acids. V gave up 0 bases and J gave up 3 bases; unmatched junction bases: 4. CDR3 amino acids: CASSQDGSGIYNEQFF. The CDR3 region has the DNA TGTGCCAGCAGCCAAGACGGTAGCGGGATCTACAATGAGCAGTTCTTC.

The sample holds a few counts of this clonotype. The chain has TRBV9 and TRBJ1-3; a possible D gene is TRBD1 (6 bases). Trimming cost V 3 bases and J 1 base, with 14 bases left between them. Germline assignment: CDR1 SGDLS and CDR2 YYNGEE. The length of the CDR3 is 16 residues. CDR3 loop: CASSARGPTSGNTIYF. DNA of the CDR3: TGTGCCAGCAGCGCCCGGGGGCCGACTTCTGGAAACACCATATATTTT. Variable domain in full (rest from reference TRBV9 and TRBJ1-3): DSGVTQTPKHLITATGQRVTLRCSPRSGDLSVYWYQQSLDQGLQFLIQYYNGEERAKGNILERFSAQQFPDLHSELNLSSLELGDSALYFCASSARGPTSGNTIYFGEGSWLTVV.